This T cell receptor beta chain was sequenced in a study of monozygotic twins with inflammatory bowel disease. There were approximately 3,600 ng of total RNA used for each TCR library. TCRdb re-called the 5' RACE reads and gives one entry per CDR3 protein, without DNA. This listing includes about 420,000 distinct CDR3 sequences. CDR3 size: 14 residues. Germline V gene data show CDR1 as SQVTM and CDR2 as ANQGSEA. Study-wide results and caveats: The analysis yielded no support for one strong signal or clonotype associated with IBD.

As for this clonotype: The antigen is not known.

Researchers collected approximately 2.5 ml of blood per donor. V usage is TRBV29-1 and J usage is TRBJ2-3; no DNA is available, so the TRBD1 call from TCRdb remains unchecked. The sequenced sample was blood. This receptor was obtained from a human donor with ulcerative colitis or Crohn's disease, or a healthy co-twin of an affected twin (not recorded which). The chain's CDR3 is CSGRTAGGTDTQYF.